This TCR beta chain was profiled in a study of T cell repertoires in cytomegalovirus infection. About the study: Selected CMV epitopes included recently identified HLA-C-restricted ones as well as well-studied HLA-B-restricted ones.

One entry per CDR3 protein results from TCRdb running MiXCR on the reads. There are approximately 990,000 distinct CDR3 sequences in the sample; approximately 31% occur only once, and around an eighth lies in the top ten. A remark on this clonotype: Its antigen is unknown.

The length of the CDR3 is 16 residues. V was cut by 3 bases and J by 4 bases, with 13 bases left in between. Study-level points and caveats: HLA-C-restricted CMV-specific TCR beta clonotypes prevailed in the ex vivo response.

Here the sequenced sample was cultured CD8+ T cells from PBMCs, taken from culture after CMV antigen stimulation. The rearrangement links TRBV12-3 or TRBV12-4 to TRBJ1-6; D ambiguous. The receptor's source is a human donor in good health (CMV status not recorded). Some clones in this sample may be carry-over from other donors' samples. CDR3 DNA sequence: TGTGCCAGCAGTTTTCGAACCGGGGAATATAATTCACCCCTCCACTTT. It yields the protein CASSFRTGEYNSPLHF.